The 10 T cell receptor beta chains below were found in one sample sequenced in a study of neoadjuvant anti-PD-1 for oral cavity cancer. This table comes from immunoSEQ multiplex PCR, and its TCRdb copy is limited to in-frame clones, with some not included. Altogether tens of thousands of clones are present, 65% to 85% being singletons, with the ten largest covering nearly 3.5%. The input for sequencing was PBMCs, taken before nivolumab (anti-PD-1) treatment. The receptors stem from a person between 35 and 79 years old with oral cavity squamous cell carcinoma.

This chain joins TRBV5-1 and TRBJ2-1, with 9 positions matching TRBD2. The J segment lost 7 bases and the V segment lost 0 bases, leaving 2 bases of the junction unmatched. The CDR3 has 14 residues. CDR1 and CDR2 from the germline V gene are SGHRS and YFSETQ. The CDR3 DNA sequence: TGCGCCAGCAGCTTGGATCTAGCGGGGAATGAGCAGTTCTTC. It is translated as CASSLDLAGNEQFF.

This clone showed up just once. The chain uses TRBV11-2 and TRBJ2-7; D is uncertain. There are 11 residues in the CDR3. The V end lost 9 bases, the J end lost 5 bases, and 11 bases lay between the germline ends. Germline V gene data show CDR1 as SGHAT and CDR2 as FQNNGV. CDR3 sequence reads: CASKDWNEQYF. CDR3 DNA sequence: TGTGCCAGTAAAGATTGGAACGAGCAGTACTTC.

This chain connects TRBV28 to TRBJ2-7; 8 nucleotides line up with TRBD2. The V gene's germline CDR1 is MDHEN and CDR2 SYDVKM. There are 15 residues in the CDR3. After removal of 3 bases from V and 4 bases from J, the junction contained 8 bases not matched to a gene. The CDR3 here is CASSLSTSGAYEQYF. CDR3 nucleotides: TGTGCCAGCAGTTTGAGCACTAGCGGAGCGTACGAGCAGTACTTC.

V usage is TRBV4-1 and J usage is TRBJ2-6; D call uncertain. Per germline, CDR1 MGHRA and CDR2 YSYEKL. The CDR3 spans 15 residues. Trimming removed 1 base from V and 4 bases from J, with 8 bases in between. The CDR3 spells CASSQVPSGANVLTF. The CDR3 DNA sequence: TGCGCCAGCAGCCAAGTGCCCTCAGGGGCCAACGTCCTGACTTTC.

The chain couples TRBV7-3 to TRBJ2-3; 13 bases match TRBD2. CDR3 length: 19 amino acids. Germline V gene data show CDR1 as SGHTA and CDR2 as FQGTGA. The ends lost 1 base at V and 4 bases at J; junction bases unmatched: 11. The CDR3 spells CASSLNPAGTSGMSDTQYF. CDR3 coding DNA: TGTGCCAGCAGCTTAAACCCCGCCGGGACTAGCGGGATGTCAGATACGCAGTATTTT.

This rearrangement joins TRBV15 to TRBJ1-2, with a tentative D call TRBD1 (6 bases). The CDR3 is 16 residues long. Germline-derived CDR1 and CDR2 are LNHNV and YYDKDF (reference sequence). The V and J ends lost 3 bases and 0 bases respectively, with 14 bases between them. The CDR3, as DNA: TGTGCCACCAGCAGTTACCGGGACACTACTAACTATGGCTACACCTTC. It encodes CATSSYRDTTNYGYTF.

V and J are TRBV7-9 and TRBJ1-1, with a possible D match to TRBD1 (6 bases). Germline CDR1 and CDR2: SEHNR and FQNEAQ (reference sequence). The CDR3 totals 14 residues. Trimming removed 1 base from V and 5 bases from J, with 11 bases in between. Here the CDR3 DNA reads TGTGCCAGCAGCTTAGAAGGGGGATGGACTGAAGCTTTCTTT. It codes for CASSLEGGWTEAFF.

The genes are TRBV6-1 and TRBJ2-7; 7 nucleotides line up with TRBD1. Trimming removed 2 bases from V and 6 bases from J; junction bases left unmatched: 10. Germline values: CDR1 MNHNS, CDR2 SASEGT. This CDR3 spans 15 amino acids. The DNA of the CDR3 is TGTGCCAGCAGTGAATATATATGGGACAGATCCGAGCAGTACTTC. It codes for CASSEYIWDRSEQYF.

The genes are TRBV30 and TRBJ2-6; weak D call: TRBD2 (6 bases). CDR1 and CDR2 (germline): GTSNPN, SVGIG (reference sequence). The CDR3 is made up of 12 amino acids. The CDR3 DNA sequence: TGTGCACGGGGGTCTGGGGCCAACGTCCTGACTTTC. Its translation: CARGSGANVLTF.

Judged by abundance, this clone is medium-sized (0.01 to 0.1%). In nucleotides, the CDR3 is TGTGCCAGCAGTTTGTGGGGGTCGAACACTGAAGCTTTCTTT. Its translation: CASSLWGSNTEAFF. The chain joins TRBV27 to TRBJ1-1; perhaps TRBD1 as D (5 bases). Trimming took off 3 bases at V and 1 base at J, with 9 bases between the two ends. From germline, CDR1 is MNHEY and CDR2 SMNVEV (reference sequence). The CDR3 runs 14 residues.